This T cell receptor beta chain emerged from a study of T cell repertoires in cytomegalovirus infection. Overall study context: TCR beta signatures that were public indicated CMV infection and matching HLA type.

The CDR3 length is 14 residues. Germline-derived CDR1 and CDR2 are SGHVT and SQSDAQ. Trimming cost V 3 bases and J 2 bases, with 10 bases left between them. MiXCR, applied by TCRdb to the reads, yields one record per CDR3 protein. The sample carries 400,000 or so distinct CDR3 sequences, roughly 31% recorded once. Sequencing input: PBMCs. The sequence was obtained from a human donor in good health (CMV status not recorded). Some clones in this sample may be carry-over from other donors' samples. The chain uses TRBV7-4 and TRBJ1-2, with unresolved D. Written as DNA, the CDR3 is TGTGCCAGCAGCTTGGAATCGAGGAACTATGGCTACACCTTC. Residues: CASSLESRNYGYTF.